The 18 T cell receptor beta chains below all came from one sample that was sequenced in a study of identical twins (dated by TCRdb to 2016 to 2017). The library was produced with 5' RACE. Sequencing instrument: Illumina HiSeq 2000. TCRdb's own reprocessing of the public reads used fastp at Q25 and MiXCR and kept productive beta chains. Every entry covers one CDR3 protein and lists the most common genes and DNA from its rows. Recorded for this sample are hundreds of thousands of distinct CDR3 sequences; less than 25% of them occurred a single time. The ten largest clonotypes hold 4% to 5.5% of the sample. The same specimen was also included in a second study, on T cells expressing NK-cell markers.

Sequencing was done on a sample of PBMCs. Receptors originate from a woman younger than 30 in good health.

Details on this clonotype: One junction end disagrees with the germline gene, perhaps due to a read error. The chain is built from TRBV5-1 and TRBJ2-1; TRBD2 aligns across 9 bases. Germline values: CDR1 SGHRS, CDR2 YFSETQ. The CDR3 contains 14 residues. DNA of the CDR3: TGCGCCAGCAGCGTTAGGGGACTAGCCAATCAGCAGTTCTTC. Its translation is CASSVRGLANQQFF.

There are many counts of this clonotype. The J gene is TRBJ1-2, the V gene TRBV4-2; D remains ambiguous. The length of the CDR3 is 16 residues. Between the trimmed V and J ends, which lost 4 bases and 0 bases, there was a span of 15 bases. Germline-derived CDR1 and CDR2 are LGHNA and YNFKEQ. This chain's CDR3 is CASSLADKQANYGYTF. CDR3 nucleotide sequence: TGTGCCAGCAGCCTCGCTGACAAACAAGCTAACTATGGCTACACCTTC.

The V gene is TRBV6-6, the J gene TRBJ1-2; D not certain. Germline CDR1 reads MNHNY; CDR2 reads SVGAGI (reference sequence). The CDR3 extends over 9 amino acids. The V gene lost 6 bases and the J gene lost 8 bases, with 4 bases spanning the gap. The CDR3 DNA reads TGTGCCAGCAGCCAAGGCTACACCTTC. The encoded protein is CASSQGYTF.

This clonotype has a count of ten or more. V is TRBV5-1 and J is TRBJ2-2; possibly TRBD2 for D (6 bases). Germline V gives CDR1 SGHRS, CDR2 YFSETQ. Trimming stripped 3 bases from V and 4 bases from J, with 10 bases between. The CDR3 sequence is 14 residues long. The CDR3, as DNA: TGCGCCAGCAGCTCCGTGACTAGCACCGGGGAGCTGTTTTTT. This codes for CASSSVTSTGELFF.

The chain has TRBV6-1 and TRBJ1-1; D is undetermined. The germline V and J ends were trimmed by 6 bases and 0 bases, with 8 bases remaining between them. CDR3 length: 13 residues. Germline CDR1 and CDR2: MNHNS and SASEGT. This CDR3 reads CASRSTMNTEAFF. CDR3 DNA: TGTGCCAGCAGGAGTACCATGAACACTGAAGCTTTCTTT.

This rearrangement joins TRBV7-6 to TRBJ2-3; 10 bases align to TRBD2. The CDR3 consists of 18 residues. Trimming cost V 4 bases and J 4 bases; bases outside gene matches: 14. Per the germline V gene, CDR1 is SGHVS and CDR2 is FNYEAQ. This CDR3 is CASSSHSLAGDGADTQYF. The CDR3 DNA is TGTGCCAGCAGCTCCCACTCCCTAGCGGGAGACGGGGCAGATACGCAGTATTTT.

This clonotype was counted between two and nine times. The rearrangement links TRBV29-1 to TRBJ2-5; D not resolved. The CDR3 consists of 10 residues. V shed 3 bases and J shed 4 bases, with 3 bases lying between them. The germline V gene encodes CDR1 SQVTM and CDR2 ANQGSEA. CDR3 bases: TGCAGCGTTGATGCAGAGACCCAGTACTTC. It yields the protein CSVDAETQYF.

The chain links TRBV6-5 to TRBJ2-7; tentatively, D is TRBD2 (6 bases). Germline loops: CDR1 MNHEY, CDR2 SVGAGI. V was pared by 0 bases and J by 9 bases, with 6 bases between. CDR3 length: 11 amino acids. CDR3: CASSYSGGQYF. CDR3 sequence (DNA): TGTGCCAGCAGTTACTCGGGGGGGCAGTACTTC.

The rearrangement links TRBV5-1 to TRBJ2-5; TRBD2 agrees at 13 bases. Germline V gives CDR1 SGHRS, CDR2 YFSETQ. The CDR3 loop spans 17 amino acids. With 2 bases clipped from V and 2 bases from J, the junction kept 6 bases outside the gene matches. CDR3 DNA sequence: TGCGCCAGCAGCTTAACCGGGACTAGCGGGGTACAAGAGACCCAGTACTTC. Protein sequence: CASSLTGTSGVQETQYF.

This clonotype has at least ten counts. The chain couples TRBV29-1 to TRBJ1-2, with 9 bases aligning to TRBD1. V was clipped by 7 bases and J by 7 bases; unmatched bases: 13. The CDR3 consists of 14 residues. The V gene's germline CDR1 is SQVTM and CDR2 ANQGSEA. CDR3 in DNA: TGCAGCGGACTCGGGGGACAGGGAATGGGTGGCTACACCTTC. Amino acids: CSGLGGQGMGGYTF.

The chain couples TRBV12-3 or TRBV12-4 to TRBJ1-2, with D tentatively TRBD1 (6 bases). V lost 3 bases and J lost 8, with 10 bases in between. The CDR3 covers 12 residues. CDR3 sequence reads: CASSFGGRGYTF. DNA of the CDR3: TGTGCCAGCAGTTTCGGGGGGCGAGGCTACACCTTC.

The chain couples TRBV6-1 to TRBJ2-7, with 11 bases aligning to TRBD1. CDR3 length: 14 residues. Germline CDR1 MNHNS, CDR2 SASEGT. With 8 bases clipped from V and 1 base from J, the junction kept 4 bases outside the gene matches. The chain's CDR3 is CASRDRGESYEQYF. The CDR3 nucleotides read TGTGCCAGCCGGGACAGGGGGGAATCCTACGAGCAGTACTTC.

J is TRBJ2-5 and V is TRBV11-3, with TRBD2 identical over 11 bases. The CDR3 is 16 amino acids. Germline loops: CDR1 SGHNT, CDR2 YENEEA. V shed 4 bases and J 1 base; nucleotides not matched to a gene: 5. The CDR3 DNA reads as TGTGCCAGCAGCTCGACTAGCGGGGCTCTCCAAGAGACCCAGTACTTC. Translated, it gives CASSSTSGALQETQYF.

The rearrangement links TRBV7-9 to TRBJ2-1; 8 bases map to TRBD1. The CDR3 has 13 amino acids. V was clipped by 6 bases and J by 7 bases; unmatched bases: 5. The germline gives CDR1 SEHNR, CDR2 FQNEAQ (reference sequence). In nucleotides, the CDR3 is TGTGCCAGCAGGGACAGGGTGGAAAATGAGCAGTTCTTC. This translates into CASRDRVENEQFF.

This chain links TRBV3-1 with TRBJ2-2; D call uncertain. The CDR3 extends over 13 amino acids. Germline CDR1 reads LGHDT; CDR2 reads YNNKEL (reference sequence). V shed 1 base and J shed 5 bases, with 5 bases lying between them. In DNA form, the CDR3 reads TGTGCCAGCAGCCAAGTGGGAACCGGGGAGCTGTTTTTT. Its protein is CASSQVGTGELFF.

This clonotype has only a few counts. The chain joins TRBV15 to TRBJ2-6; D gene ambiguous. CDR1 and CDR2 (germline): LNHNV, YYDKDF (reference sequence). The V and J ends lost 6 bases and 2 bases respectively, with 20 bases between them. The CDR3 covers 18 residues. Here the CDR3 reads CATRVGIGERTGANVLTF. The DNA of the CDR3 is TGTGCCACCAGAGTAGGGATTGGAGAGAGAACTGGGGCCAACGTCCTGACTTTC.

This chain uses TRBV29-1 with TRBJ2-5; D gene uncertain. Trimming cost V 7 bases and J 2 bases, with 14 bases left between them. This CDR3 is 13 amino acids long. Germline assignment: CDR1 SQVTM and CDR2 ANQGSEA. The CDR3 loop reads CSADLTEQETQYF. The DNA of the CDR3 is TGCAGCGCTGACTTAACAGAGCAAGAGACCCAGTACTTC. Full variable domain (missing parts from reference TRBV29-1 and TRBJ2-5): SAVISQKPSRDICQRGTSLTIQCQVDSQVTMMFWYRQQPGQSLTLIATANQGSEATYESGFVIDKFPISRPNLTFSTLTVSNMSPEDSSIYLCSADLTEQETQYFGPGTRLLVL.

The chain uses TRBV7-9 and TRBJ2-4; 7 bases are shared with TRBD1. V lost 0 bases, J lost 8 bases, and 1 base stayed unmatched. CDR3 size: 13 residues. The V gene's germline CDR1 is SEHNR and CDR2 FQNEAQ (reference sequence). In nucleotides, the CDR3 is TGTGCCAGCAGCTTAGCTCAGGGGGACATTCAGTACTTC. Its translation is CASSLAQGDIQYF.